Presented here are 21 T cell receptor beta chains from one specimen sequenced in a study of T cell responses to AZD1222 COVID-19 vaccine. Repertoires were generated with immunoSEQ multiplex PCR, while TCRdb's copy carries only in-frame clones and drops some. The sample has 150,000 to 200,000 clones; about 87% are singletons. The specimen was peripheral blood, collected on day 0 of AZD1222 vaccination. These receptors came from an adult in good health.

The rearrangement uses TRBV21-1 and TRBJ1-2; the table's D call TRBD1 went unverified against the DNA. TRBV21-1 is assigned pseudogene status. CDR3 length: 13 residues. As DNA, the CDR3 is TGTGCCAGCAGCGGGCAGGACAGGGATGGCTACACCTTC. Its protein product is CASSGQDRDGYTF.

The CDR3 protein is CASSHKSTGNTIYF. Written as DNA, the CDR3 is TGTGCCAGCAGCCATAAGTCTACTGGAAACACCATATATTTT. The V and J genes are TRBV3-1 (or the pseudogene TRBV3-2) and TRBJ1-3, with no clear D. This CDR3 is built from 14 residues. Germline values: CDR1 LGHDT, CDR2 YNNKEL (reference sequence). The V end was cut by 3 bases, the J end by 2 bases, with 8 bases between.

J is TRBJ2-1 and V is TRBV27; 9 nucleotides line up with TRBD2. The germline gives CDR1 MNHEY, CDR2 SMNVEV (reference sequence). V shed 5 bases and J 7 bases; nucleotides not matched to a gene: 12. The CDR3 sequence is 16 residues long. The CDR3 reads CASSRQEAGGFNEQFF. CDR3 DNA: TGTGCCAGCAGTCGCCAGGAAGCGGGAGGTTTTAATGAGCAGTTCTTC.

This clone is a singleton in its sample. The rearrangement uses TRBV6-5 and TRBJ1-6, with D perhaps TRBD1 (5 bases). Trimming shortened V by 10 bases and J by 7 bases, and 17 bases separated the two germline ends. CDR3 length: 14 residues. CDR1 MNHEY and CDR2 SVGAGI come from the germline V gene. CDR3: CATADGTGNSPLHF. The CDR3 region has the DNA TGTGCCACCGCCGACGGGACCGGGAATTCACCCCTCCACTTT.

The chain employs TRBV30 and TRBJ2-2, with 7 bases fitting TRBD1. V dropped 3 bases and J dropped 6; count of bases not matched to a gene: 4. The CDR3 consists of 13 residues. Germline CDR1 and CDR2: GTSNPN and SVGIG (reference sequence). The CDR3 DNA reads as TGTGCCTGGAGCCACAGGGGACCCGGGGAGCTGTTTTTT. Translation gives CAWSHRGPGELFF.

The J gene is TRBJ1-5, the V gene TRBV30, with 11 bases lining up with TRBD1. Germline V gene sequence: CDR1 GTSNPN, CDR2 SVGIG (reference sequence). The CDR3 runs to 16 residues. V lost 1 base, J lost 6 bases, and 8 bases stayed unmatched. The CDR3 DNA reads as TGTGCCTGGAGTGACTGGGACAGGGGGGGTGGTCAGCCCCAGCATTTT. It yields the protein CAWSDWDRGGGQPQHF.

The chain carries TRBV3-1 (or the pseudogene TRBV3-2) and TRBJ1-4, with a possible D match to TRBD1 (6 bases). Germline V gene data show CDR1 as LGHDT and CDR2 as YNNKEL (reference sequence). The CDR3 has 17 residues. The V gene lost 1 base and the J gene lost 4 bases, with 16 bases spanning the gap. The CDR3: CASSQGSGGTINEKLFF. The CDR3, as DNA: TGTGCCAGCAGCCAAGGTTCGGGAGGGACAATTAATGAAAAACTGTTTTTT.

This chain joins TRBV7-2 and TRBJ2-1; weak D call: TRBD2 (5 bases). This CDR3 region has 14 residues. The germline V gene encodes CDR1 SGHTA and CDR2 FQGNSA. The ends were cut back, 5 bases at V and 6 bases at J, with 14 bases in the middle. This CDR3 is CASSLLGGRNEQFF. The CDR3 nucleotides read TGTGCCAGCAGCCTATTAGGCGGGCGCAATGAGCAGTTCTTC.

V is TRBV7-9 and J is TRBJ1-5; the D is unclear. Germline lookup yields CDR1 SEHNR and CDR2 FQNEAQ (reference sequence). The CDR3 loop spans 14 amino acids. Trimming took 5 bases from V and 6 from J, leaving 14 bases between them. The CDR3 coding sequence is TGTGCCAGCAGCACTTCGGCGGGCGGTCAGCCCCAGCATTTT. Encoded protein: CASSTSAGGQPQHF.

The V gene is TRBV18, the J gene TRBJ2-7; D gene ambiguous. The CDR3 has 15 amino acids. Trimming stripped 2 bases from V and 2 bases from J, with 13 bases between. Germline loops: CDR1 KGHSH, CDR2 LQKENI. The CDR3, as DNA: TGTGCCAGCTCACCATCACGGCAGACGACCTACGAGCAGTACTTC. Translated, it gives CASSPSRQTTYEQYF.

The chain uses TRBV7-2 and TRBJ2-7; 8 bases fit TRBD2. With V trimmed by 2 bases and J by 0 bases, 9 bases remained unmatched. The CDR3 length is 17 residues. Germline V gene data show CDR1 as SGHTA and CDR2 as FQGNSA. CDR3 coding DNA: TGTGCCAGCAGCTTATGGGCTAGCGGGTCGAGCTCCTACGAGCAGTACTTC. Residues: CASSLWASGSSSYEQYF. The full variable domain, in which reference TRBV7-2 and TRBJ2-7 provide the parts outside the CDR3, is GAGVSQSPSNKVTEKGKDVELRCDPISGHTALYWYRQSLGQGLEFLIYFQGNSAPDKSGLPSDRFSAERTGGSVSTLTIQRTQQEDSAVYLCASSLWASGSSSYEQYFGPGTRLTVT.

The CDR3 DNA follows: TGTGCCAGCAGTTACACCGGGACAGCCACGAACACTGAAGCTTTCTTT. Its protein product is CASSYTGTATNTEAFF. V and J are TRBV6-5 and TRBJ1-1; TRBD1 aligns across 7 bases. The ends lost 2 bases at V and 1 base at J; junction bases unmatched: 7. From germline, CDR1 is MNHEY and CDR2 SVGAGI. This CDR3 has 16 amino acids.

J is TRBJ2-1 and V is TRBV3-1 (or the pseudogene TRBV3-2); 7 nucleotides match TRBD1. Germline CDR1 is LGHDT and CDR2 is YNNKEL (reference sequence). The V and J ends lost 4 bases and 7 bases, in that order; junction bases with no gene match: 13. CDR3 length equals 16 residues. The CDR3 nucleotides read TGTGCCAGCAGCCTGACAAACAGGGGATTGGGGAATGAGCAGTTCTTC. Its protein is CASSLTNRGLGNEQFF.

CDR3 DNA: TGTGCCAGCAGCCAAGCCCTCGGCTATGGCTACACCTTC. Translation: CASSQALGYGYTF. This chain links TRBV3-1 (or the pseudogene TRBV3-2) with TRBJ1-2; D not resolved. The germline CDR1 and CDR2 sequences are LGHDT and YNNKEL (reference sequence). CDR3 size: 13 residues. V lost 1 base and J lost 4, with 7 bases in between.

The J gene is TRBJ2-1, the V gene TRBV5-1; TRBD1 is a possible D gene (5 bases). The CDR3 loop spans 16 amino acids. Trimming took off 0 bases at V and 1 base at J, with 11 bases between the two ends. Germline CDR1 and CDR2: SGHRS and YFSETQ. CDR3: CASSLEATASYNEQFF. CDR3 DNA: TGCGCCAGCAGCTTGGAAGCGACAGCATCCTACAATGAGCAGTTCTTC.

The CDR3 protein is CASSSTNRRGLNYGYTF. CDR3 in DNA: TGTGCCAGCAGTTCCACGAACAGGCGGGGTTTAAACTATGGCTACACCTTC. The chain is built from TRBV2 and TRBJ1-2, with D perhaps TRBD1 (5 bases). V was pared by 5 bases and J by 2 bases, with 21 bases between. In germline, CDR1 is SNHLY, CDR2 FYNNEI. The CDR3 loop spans 17 amino acids. Variable domain in full (rest from reference TRBV2 and TRBJ1-2): EPEVTQTPSHQVTQMGQEVILRCVPISNHLYFYWYRQILGQKVEFLVSFYNNEISEKSEIFDDQFSVERPDGSNFTLKIRSTKLEDSAMYFCASSSTNRRGLNYGYTFGSGTRLTVV.

The chain uses TRBV19 and TRBJ2-1, with D possibly matching TRBD1 (6 bases). The V end was cut by 7 bases, the J end by 0 bases, with 16 bases between. CDR3 length: 16 amino acids. The V gene's germline CDR1 is LNHDA and CDR2 SQIVND (reference sequence). CDR3 DNA: TGTGCCAGTACCGTCGGTGGACAGCTCTCCTACAATGAGCAGTTCTTC. Translation gives CASTVGGQLSYNEQFF.

V gene TRBV7-2 combines with J gene TRBJ2-3; D ambiguous. CDR1 and CDR2 from the germline V gene are SGHTA and FQGNSA. V dropped 6 bases and J dropped 1 base, with 14 bases sitting between them. CDR3 length equals 15 residues. The CDR3 region has the DNA TGTGCCAGCAGGTCTCCGGGCCACCGCACAGATACGCAGTATTTT. It yields the protein CASRSPGHRTDTQYF.

The chain couples TRBV19 to TRBJ1-6; perhaps TRBD1 as D (6 bases). This CDR3 is built from 14 residues. The V gene lost 9 bases and the J gene lost 7 bases, with 16 bases spanning the gap. CDR1 is LNHDA and CDR2 is SQIVND in the germline V gene (reference sequence). CDR3 in amino acids: CASTVRGKNSPLHF. CDR3 sequence (DNA): TGTGCCAGCACTGTTAGGGGGAAGAATTCACCCCTCCACTTT.

This clone was counted between two and nine times. The rearrangement joins TRBV4-2 to TRBJ2-7; 12 bases fit TRBD2. The CDR3 sequence is 17 residues long. Looked up from germline, CDR1 is LGHNA and CDR2 is YNFKEQ. Germline trimming cut 0 bases from V and 3 bases from J; bases unmatched to any gene: 6. The CDR3 sequence: CASSQDPGLAGYYEQYF. CDR3 in DNA: TGTGCCAGCAGCCAAGACCCTGGACTAGCGGGATACTACGAGCAGTACTTC.

The V gene is TRBV3-1 (or the pseudogene TRBV3-2), the J gene TRBJ2-5, with D unresolved. Per germline, CDR1 LGHDT and CDR2 YNNKEL (reference sequence). CDR3 length: 14 amino acids. Trimming took off 2 bases at V and 1 base at J, with 8 bases between the two ends. The CDR3 sequence is CASSQRGSQETQYF. CDR3 in DNA: TGTGCCAGCAGCCAACGTGGCAGCCAAGAGACCCAGTACTTC.